Below, 16 T cell receptor beta chains from the same sample are listed, as sequenced in a study of T cell repertoires in breast cancer. A second nested PCR with blocking oligonucleotides suppressed unpaired genes. TCRdb passed the emulsion pairing reads through MiXCR, listing each CDR3 protein once. The sample has about 40,000 distinct CDR3 sequences, around 45% seen once; the top ten hold 50% to 65%. Primers covering all TCR V genes were used in emulsion RT-PCR on CD8+ T cells. The sample consisted of CD8+ T cells. Every receptor here comes from a pool of human donors with breast cancer or a healthy control (not recorded which).

This clonotype was counted only a few times. V usage is TRBV2 and J usage is TRBJ2-7, with D unclear. Per the germline V gene, CDR1 is SNHLY and CDR2 is FYNNEI. The ends were cut back, 2 bases at V and 3 bases at J, with 11 bases in the middle. This CDR3 has 14 residues. DNA for the CDR3: TGTGCCAGCAGTGAATCACCGGAACTCTACGAGCAGTACTTC. Protein sequence: CASSESPELYEQYF.

This clonotype was detected ten times or more. The rearrangement uses TRBV27 and TRBJ1-1, with 8 bases fitting TRBD1. Germline lookup yields CDR1 MNHEY and CDR2 SMNVEV (reference sequence). J was trimmed by 4 bases and V by 6 bases; bases with no gene match: 7. This CDR3 contains 14 residues. The CDR3 sequence is CASRATGGRTEAFF. Here the CDR3 DNA reads TGTGCCAGCAGGGCTACAGGGGGGCGCACTGAAGCTTTCTTT.

V is TRBV5-1 and J is TRBJ1-2, with 7 bases lining up with TRBD1. Trimming removed 0 bases from V and 4 bases from J; junction bases left unmatched: 6. Germline V gives CDR1 SGHRS, CDR2 YFSETQ. The CDR3 extends over 15 amino acids. The CDR3 sequence is CASSLDHPGGYGYTF. Here the CDR3 DNA reads TGCGCCAGCAGCTTGGATCATCCAGGGGGCTATGGCTACACCTTC.

In regard to this clonotype: The CDR3 does not end in the conserved phenylalanine or tryptophan, so this is likely a read error. The genes are TRBV6-5 and TRBJ2-5; possible D gene TRBD1, 7 bases. The germline gives CDR1 MNHEY, CDR2 SVGAGI. Trimming left V 2 bases short and J 5 bases short, with 15 bases between. The CDR3 loop spans 15 amino acids. The CDR3 reads CASSYGGTVGETQYL. CDR3 in DNA: TGTGCCAGCAGTTACGGCGGGACAGTGGGGGAGACCCAGTACCTC.

This chain links TRBV6-6 with TRBJ2-1; D perhaps matches TRBD2 (5 bases). This CDR3 has 15 amino acids. V lost 4 bases to trimming and J lost 0 bases, with 10 bases between them. Germline CDR1 reads MNHNY; CDR2 reads SVGAGI (reference sequence). As DNA, the CDR3 is TGTGCCAGCAGTTCGAAGGGAGCCTCCTACAATGAGCAGTTCTTC. Translation gives CASSSKGASYNEQFF.

With respect to this clonotype: This may stem from a read error, because a much larger clone lies one nucleotide away. The chain uses TRBV6-2 or TRBV6-3 and TRBJ2-5, with D hard to call. This CDR3 is built from 13 residues. The germline V and J ends were trimmed by 5 bases and 2 bases, with 9 bases remaining between them. Germline values: CDR1 MNHEY, CDR2 SVGEGT. The CDR3 DNA sequence: TGTGCCAGCAGTGTCCAGGAGCAAGAGACCCAGTACTTC. Translated, it gives CASSVQEQETQYF.

The chain employs TRBV3-1 and TRBJ1-4, with D possibly being TRBD1 (6 bases). Between the trimmed V and J ends, which lost 0 bases and 6 bases, there was a span of 14 bases. CDR1 LGHDT and CDR2 YNNKEL come from the germline V gene (reference sequence). This CDR3 is built from 16 residues. The CDR3 loop is CASSQEGGRVDEKLFF. The CDR3 nucleotides are TGTGCCAGCAGCCAAGAGGGGGGCAGGGTTGATGAAAAACTGTTTTTT.

To note about this clonotype: This may come from a read error, since a much larger clone is one base off. This chain uses TRBV20-1 with TRBJ1-1; tentative D call: TRBD1 (5 bases). CDR1 is DFQATT, CDR2 SNEGSKA, per germline (reference sequence). The CDR3 contains 11 residues. Deletions cut 2 bases from V and 7 bases from J, with 8 bases between. Here the CDR3 DNA reads TGCAGTGCTAGACGGGGGAATGAAGCTTTCTTT. Its translation: CSARRGNEAFF.

This rearrangement joins TRBV27 to TRBJ1-2; 8 nucleotides align to TRBD1. This CDR3 has 16 amino acids. Trimming at V came to 5 bases and at J to 3 bases, leaving 11 bases not matched to a gene. Germline lookup yields CDR1 MNHEY and CDR2 SMNVEV (reference sequence). In DNA, the CDR3 is TGTGCCAGCAGTGAATCACAGGGGGAGAGAGACTATGGCTACACCTTC. Translated, it gives CASSESQGERDYGYTF.

This clonotype was recorded a few times. This chain uses TRBV6-4 with TRBJ2-2; maybe TRBD2 (6 bases). From germline, CDR1 is MRHNA and CDR2 SNTAGT. Trimming pared 3 bases from V and 3 bases from J, leaving 11 bases between. This CDR3 spans 15 amino acids. The CDR3 protein is CASSEQPGDTGELFF. The CDR3 coding sequence is TGTGCCAGCAGTGAACAGCCGGGGGACACCGGGGAGCTGTTTTTT.

CDR3 coding DNA: TGCAGCGTTGAAGCTCACCGAGATACGCAGTATTTT. Amino acid sequence: CSVEAHRDTQYF. The J gene is TRBJ2-3, the V gene TRBV29-1, with D hard to call. Trimming stripped 1 base from V and 5 bases from J, with 7 bases between. This CDR3 has 12 amino acids. The germline V gene encodes CDR1 SQVTM and CDR2 ANQGSEA.

A note on this clonotype: Relative to the germline gene, one junction end is altered; a read error may explain this. The V gene is TRBV20-1, the J gene TRBJ2-1; 11 positions match TRBD2. The length of the CDR3 is 15 residues. Germline V gene sequence: CDR1 DFQATT, CDR2 SNEGSKA (reference sequence). CDR3 residues: CSAPRLAGSYNKQFF. The CDR3 coding sequence is TGCAGTGCTCCTCGACTAGCGGGATCCTACAATAAGCAGTTCTTC.

This clonotype was observed a few times. V usage is TRBV15 and J usage is TRBJ2-7; the D is unclear. Germline lookup yields CDR1 LNHNV and CDR2 YYDKDF (reference sequence). V dropped 0 bases and J dropped 1 base, with 10 bases sitting between them. The CDR3 runs to 15 residues. CDR3 amino acids: CATSRERNPSYEQYF. The CDR3 DNA sequence: TGTGCCACCAGCAGAGAAAGGAACCCGTCCTACGAGCAGTACTTC. Full variable domain (outside the CDR3, taken from reference TRBV15 and TRBJ2-7): DAMVIQNPRYQVTQFGKPVTLSCSQTLNHNVMYWYQQKSSQAPKLLFHYYDKDFNNEADTPDNFQSRRPNTSFCFLDIRSPGLGDTAMYLCATSRERNPSYEQYFGPGTRLTVT.

This clonotype was detected only once. The chain has TRBV7-2 and TRBJ2-1; no clear D gene. The germline V gene has CDR1 SGHTA and CDR2 FQGNSA. The germline V and J ends were trimmed by 5 bases and 8 bases, with 19 bases remaining between them. CDR3 length equals 15 residues. The CDR3, as DNA: TGTGCCAGCAGCCTTTGGTCGGCTAGTACCCATGAGCAGTTCTTC. Its protein product is CASSLWSASTHEQFF. The full variable domain, in which reference TRBV7-2 and TRBJ2-1 provide the parts outside the CDR3, is GAGVSQSPSNKVTEKGKDVELRCDPISGHTALYWYRQSLGQGLEFLIYFQGNSAPDKSGLPSDRFSAERTGGSVSTLTIQRTQQEDSAVYLCASSLWSASTHEQFFGPGTRLTVL.

A word on this clonotype: One junction end does not reproduce the germline sequence, and a read error may be involved. In DNA form, the CDR3 reads TGTGCCGGCAGTTTAGCGGGGGGTAAGGATACGCAGTATTTT. Translation gives CAGSLAGGKDTQYF. The chain uses TRBV12-3 or TRBV12-4 and TRBJ2-3; 10 bases line up with TRBD2. This CDR3 contains 14 residues.

This clonotype occurred a few times. The rearrangement links TRBV19 to TRBJ2-3; 7 positions match TRBD1. Germline CDR1 is LNHDA and CDR2 is SQIVND (reference sequence). The CDR3 has 14 residues. V was pared by 9 bases and J by 2 bases, with 8 bases of the junction left unmatched. The CDR3: CASSRDRHTDTQYF. CDR3 sequence (DNA): TGTGCCAGCTCCAGGGACAGACACACAGATACGCAGTATTTT.